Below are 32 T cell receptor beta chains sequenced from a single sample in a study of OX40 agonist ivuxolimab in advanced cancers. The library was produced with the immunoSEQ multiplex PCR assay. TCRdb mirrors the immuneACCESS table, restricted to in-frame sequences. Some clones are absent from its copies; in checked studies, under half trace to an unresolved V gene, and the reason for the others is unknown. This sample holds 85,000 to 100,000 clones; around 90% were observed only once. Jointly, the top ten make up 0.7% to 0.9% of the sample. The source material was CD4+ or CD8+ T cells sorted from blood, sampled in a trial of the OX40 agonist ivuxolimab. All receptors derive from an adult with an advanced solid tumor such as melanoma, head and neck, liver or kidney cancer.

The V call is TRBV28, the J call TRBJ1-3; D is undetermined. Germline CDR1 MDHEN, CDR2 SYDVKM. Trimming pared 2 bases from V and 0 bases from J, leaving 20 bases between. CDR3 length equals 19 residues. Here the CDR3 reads CASSLGRISGPFSGNTIYF. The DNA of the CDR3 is TGTGCCAGCAGTTTAGGTCGCATTTCAGGACCGTTCTCTGGAAACACCATATATTTT.

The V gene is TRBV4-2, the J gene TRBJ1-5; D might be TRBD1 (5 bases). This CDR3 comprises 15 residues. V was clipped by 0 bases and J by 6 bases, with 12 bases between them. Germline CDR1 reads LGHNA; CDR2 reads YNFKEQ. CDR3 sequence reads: CASSQDPGGGQPQHF. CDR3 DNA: TGTGCCAGCAGCCAAGATCCGGGGGGAGGTCAGCCCCAGCATTTT.

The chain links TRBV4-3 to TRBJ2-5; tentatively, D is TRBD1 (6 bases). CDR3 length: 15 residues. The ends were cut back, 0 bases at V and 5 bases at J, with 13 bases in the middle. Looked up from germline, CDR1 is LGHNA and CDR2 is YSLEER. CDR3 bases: TGCGCCAGCAGCCAAGATCTTACAGGGCGGGAGACCCAGTACTTC. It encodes CASSQDLTGRETQYF.

CDR3 sequence: CASLPGQGQGYTF. CDR3 sequence (DNA): TGTGCCAGCTTGCCGGGACAGGGGCAAGGCTACACCTTC. This sequence joins TRBV18 and TRBJ1-2, with 10 bases identical to TRBD1. The CDR3 is 13 residues long. CDR1 and CDR2 from the germline V gene are KGHSH and LQKENI. Germline trimming cut 7 bases from V and 8 bases from J; bases unmatched to any gene: 7.

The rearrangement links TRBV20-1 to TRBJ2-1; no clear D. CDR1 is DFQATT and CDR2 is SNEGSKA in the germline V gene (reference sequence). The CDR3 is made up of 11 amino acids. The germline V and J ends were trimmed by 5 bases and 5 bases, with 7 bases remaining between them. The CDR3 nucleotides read TGCAGTGCTGCAATAGACAATGAGCAGTTCTTC. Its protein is CSAAIDNEQFF.

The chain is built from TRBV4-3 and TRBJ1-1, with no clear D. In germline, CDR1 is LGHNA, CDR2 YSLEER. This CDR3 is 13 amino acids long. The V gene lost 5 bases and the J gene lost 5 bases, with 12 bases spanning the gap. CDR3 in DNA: TGCGCCAGCAGCTTTCAAGAGGAGACTGAAGCTTTCTTT. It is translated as CASSFQEETEAFF.

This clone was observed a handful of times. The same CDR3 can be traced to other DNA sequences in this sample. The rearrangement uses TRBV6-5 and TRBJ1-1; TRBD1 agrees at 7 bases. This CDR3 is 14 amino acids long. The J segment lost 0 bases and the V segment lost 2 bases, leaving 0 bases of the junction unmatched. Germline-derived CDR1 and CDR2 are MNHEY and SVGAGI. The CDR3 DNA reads TGTGCCAGCAGTTACGGGACAGTGAACACTGAAGCTTTCTTT. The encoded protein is CASSYGTVNTEAFF.

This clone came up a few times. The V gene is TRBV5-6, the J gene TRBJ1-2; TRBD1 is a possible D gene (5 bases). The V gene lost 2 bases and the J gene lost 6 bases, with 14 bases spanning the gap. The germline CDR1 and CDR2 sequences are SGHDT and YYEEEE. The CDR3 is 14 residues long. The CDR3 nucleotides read TGTGCCAGCAGCTTTATGGGGGAATTACATGGCTACACCTTC. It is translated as CASSFMGELHGYTF.

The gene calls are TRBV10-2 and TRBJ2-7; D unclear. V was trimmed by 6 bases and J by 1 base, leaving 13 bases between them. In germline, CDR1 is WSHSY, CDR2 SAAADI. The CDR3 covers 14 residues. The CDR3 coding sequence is TGCGCCAGCAGAGACGGACGCCCGTCCTACGAGCAGTACTTC. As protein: CASRDGRPSYEQYF.

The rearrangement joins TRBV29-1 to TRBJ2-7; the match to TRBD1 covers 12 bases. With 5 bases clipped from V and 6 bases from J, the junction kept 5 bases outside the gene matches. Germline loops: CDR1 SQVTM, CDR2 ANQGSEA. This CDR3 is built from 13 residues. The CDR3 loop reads CSVSGTGGREQYF. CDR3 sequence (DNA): TGCAGCGTTTCCGGGACAGGGGGCCGCGAGCAGTACTTC.

The DNA for the CDR3 is TGTGCCAGCAGCTTGAGGACAGGTGGTGAGCAGTTCTTC. This encodes CASSLRTGGEQFF. This chain joins TRBV7-7 and TRBJ2-1; 7 nucleotides line up with TRBD1. Trimming at V came to 3 bases and at J to 9 bases, leaving 5 bases not matched to a gene. The CDR3 extends over 13 amino acids. Per germline, CDR1 SSHAT and CDR2 FNYEAQ (reference sequence).

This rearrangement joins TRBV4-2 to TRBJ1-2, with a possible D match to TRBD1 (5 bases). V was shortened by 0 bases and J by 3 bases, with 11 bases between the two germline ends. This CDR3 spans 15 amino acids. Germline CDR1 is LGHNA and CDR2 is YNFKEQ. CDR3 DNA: TGTGCCAGCAGCCAAGAGTGGGACGGCCACTATGGCTACACCTTC. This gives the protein CASSQEWDGHYGYTF.

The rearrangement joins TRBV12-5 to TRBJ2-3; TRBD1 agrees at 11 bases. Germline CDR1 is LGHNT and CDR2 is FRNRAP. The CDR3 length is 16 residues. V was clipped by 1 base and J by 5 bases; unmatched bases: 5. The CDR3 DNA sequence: TGTGCTAGTGGTTTGGGTAGGGGACAGGGGGGAGATACGCAGTATTTT. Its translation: CASGLGRGQGGDTQYF.

The CDR3 protein is CASSLASGQGSNQPQHF. The CDR3, as DNA: TGTGCCAGCAGTTTGGCTTCGGGGCAAGGGAGCAATCAGCCCCAGCATTTT. This chain joins TRBV27 and TRBJ1-5; the D gene is possibly TRBD1 (5 bases). Germline CDR1 and CDR2: MNHEY and SMNVEV (reference sequence). The CDR3 contains 17 residues. The V end lost 3 bases, the J end lost 1 base, and 16 bases lay between the germline ends.

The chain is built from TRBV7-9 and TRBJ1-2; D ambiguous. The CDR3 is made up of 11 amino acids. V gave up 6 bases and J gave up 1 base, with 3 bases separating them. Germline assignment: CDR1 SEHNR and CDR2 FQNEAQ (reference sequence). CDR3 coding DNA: TGTGCCAGCAGTCTTAACTATGGCTACACCTTC. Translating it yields CASSLNYGYTF.

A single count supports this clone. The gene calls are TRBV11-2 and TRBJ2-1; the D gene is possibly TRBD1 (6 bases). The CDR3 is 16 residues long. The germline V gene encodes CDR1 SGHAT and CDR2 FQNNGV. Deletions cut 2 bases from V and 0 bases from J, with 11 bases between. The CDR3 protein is CASSLTGMISYNEQFF. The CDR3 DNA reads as TGTGCCAGCAGCTTAACAGGGATGATCTCCTACAATGAGCAGTTCTTC.

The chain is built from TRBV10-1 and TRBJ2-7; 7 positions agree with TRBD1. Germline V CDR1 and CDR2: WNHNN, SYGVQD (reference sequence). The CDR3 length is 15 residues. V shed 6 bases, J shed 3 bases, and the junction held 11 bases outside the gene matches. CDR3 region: CASRTPTGLNYEQYF. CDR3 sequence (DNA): TGCGCCAGCAGGACCCCGACAGGGCTCAACTACGAGCAGTACTTC.

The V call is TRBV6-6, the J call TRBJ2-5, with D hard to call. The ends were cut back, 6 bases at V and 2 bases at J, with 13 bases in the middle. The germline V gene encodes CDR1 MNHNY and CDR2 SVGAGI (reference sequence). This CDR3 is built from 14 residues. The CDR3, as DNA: TGTGCCAGCAGCCCCCAGGATAGGCAAGAGACCCAGTACTTC. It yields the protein CASSPQDRQETQYF.

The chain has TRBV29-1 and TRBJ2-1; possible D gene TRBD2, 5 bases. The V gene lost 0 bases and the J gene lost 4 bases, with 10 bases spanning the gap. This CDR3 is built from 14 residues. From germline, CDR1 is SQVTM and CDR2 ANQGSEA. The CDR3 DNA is TGCAGCGTTGAAGAGGGAGCGAAGTACAATGAGCAGTTCTTC. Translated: CSVEEGAKYNEQFF.

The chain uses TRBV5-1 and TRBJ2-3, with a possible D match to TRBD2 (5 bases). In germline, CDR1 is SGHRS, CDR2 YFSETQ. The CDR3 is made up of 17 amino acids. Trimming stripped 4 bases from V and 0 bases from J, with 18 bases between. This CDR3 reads CASSLPKAPGSTDTQYF. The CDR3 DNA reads TGCGCCAGCAGCCTCCCAAAGGCTCCGGGGAGCACAGATACGCAGTATTTT.

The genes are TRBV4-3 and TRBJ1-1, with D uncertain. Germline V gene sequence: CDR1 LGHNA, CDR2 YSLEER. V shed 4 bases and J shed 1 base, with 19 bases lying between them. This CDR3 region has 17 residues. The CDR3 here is CASSPSTRAAQNTEAFF. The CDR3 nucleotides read TGCGCCAGCAGCCCCTCAACTCGGGCAGCTCAGAACACTGAAGCTTTCTTT.

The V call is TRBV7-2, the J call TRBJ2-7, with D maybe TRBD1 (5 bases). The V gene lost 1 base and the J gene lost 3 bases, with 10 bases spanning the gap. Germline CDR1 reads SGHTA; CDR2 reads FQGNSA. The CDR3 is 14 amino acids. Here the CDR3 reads CASSLGGPSYEQYF. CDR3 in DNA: TGTGCCAGCAGCTTAGGGGGCCCCAGCTACGAGCAGTACTTC.

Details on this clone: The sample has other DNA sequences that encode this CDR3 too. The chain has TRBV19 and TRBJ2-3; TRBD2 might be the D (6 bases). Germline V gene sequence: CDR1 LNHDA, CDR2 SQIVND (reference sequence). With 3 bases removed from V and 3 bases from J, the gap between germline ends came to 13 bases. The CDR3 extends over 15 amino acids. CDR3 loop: CASSIGAGLTDTQYF. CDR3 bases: TGTGCCAGTAGTATTGGGGCGGGGCTGACAGATACGCAGTATTTT.

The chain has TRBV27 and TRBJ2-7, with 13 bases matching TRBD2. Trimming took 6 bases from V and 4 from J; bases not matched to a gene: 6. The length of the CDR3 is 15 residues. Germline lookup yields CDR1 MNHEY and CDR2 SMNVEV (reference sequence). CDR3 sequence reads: CASRFGTSGVYEQYF. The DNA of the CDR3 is TGTGCCAGCAGATTTGGGACTAGCGGGGTTTACGAGCAGTACTTC.

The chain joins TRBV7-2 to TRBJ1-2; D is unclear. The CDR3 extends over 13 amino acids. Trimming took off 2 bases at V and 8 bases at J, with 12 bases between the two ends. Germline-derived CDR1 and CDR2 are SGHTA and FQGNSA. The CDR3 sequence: CASSLLKGPGYTF. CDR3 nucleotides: TGTGCCAGCAGCTTATTAAAGGGTCCGGGCTACACCTTC.

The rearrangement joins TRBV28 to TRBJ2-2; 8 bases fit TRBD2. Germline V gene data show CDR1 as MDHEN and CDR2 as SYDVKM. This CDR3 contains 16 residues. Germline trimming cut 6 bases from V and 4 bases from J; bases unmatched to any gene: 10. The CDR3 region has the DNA TGTGCCAGCAGGGGGAGGGGACTAGTGTCCACCGGGGAGCTGTTTTTT. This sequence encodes CASRGRGLVSTGELFF.

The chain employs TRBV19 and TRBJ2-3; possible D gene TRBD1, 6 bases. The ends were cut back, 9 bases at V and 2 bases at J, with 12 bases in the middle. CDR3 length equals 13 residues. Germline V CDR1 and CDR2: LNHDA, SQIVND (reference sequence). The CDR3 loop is CASHTGNTDTQYF. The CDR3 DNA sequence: TGTGCCAGCCATACAGGGAACACAGATACGCAGTATTTT.

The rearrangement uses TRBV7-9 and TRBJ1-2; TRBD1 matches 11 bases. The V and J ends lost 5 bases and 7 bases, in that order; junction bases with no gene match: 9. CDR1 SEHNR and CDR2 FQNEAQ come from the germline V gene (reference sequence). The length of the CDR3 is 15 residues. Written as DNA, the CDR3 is TGTGCCAGCAGCCCTGGGACAGGGGGACGCCTTGGCTACACCTTC. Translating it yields CASSPGTGGRLGYTF. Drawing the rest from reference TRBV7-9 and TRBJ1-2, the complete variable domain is DTGVSQNPRHKITKRGQNVTFRCDPISEHNRLYWYRQTLGQGPEFLTYFQNEAQLEKSRLLSDRFSAERPKGSFSTLEIQRTEQGDSAMYLCASSPGTGGRLGYTFGSGTRLTVV.

The CDR3 nucleotides read TGTGCCAGCAGCTTAGTTGCAGGGCAAGGCGGGGAGCTGTTTTTT. It is translated as CASSLVAGQGGELFF. The gene calls are TRBV7-2 and TRBJ2-2, with TRBD1 as a possible D gene (5 bases). V was clipped by 1 base and J by 7 bases, with 13 bases between them. The V gene's germline CDR1 is SGHTA and CDR2 FQGNSA. The CDR3 length is 15 residues.

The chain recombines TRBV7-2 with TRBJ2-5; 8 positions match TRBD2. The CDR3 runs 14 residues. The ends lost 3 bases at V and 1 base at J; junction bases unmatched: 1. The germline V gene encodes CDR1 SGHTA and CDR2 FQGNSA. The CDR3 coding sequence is TGTGCCAGCAGCTTCGGGACTAGCCAAGAGACCCAGTACTTC. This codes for CASSFGTSQETQYF.

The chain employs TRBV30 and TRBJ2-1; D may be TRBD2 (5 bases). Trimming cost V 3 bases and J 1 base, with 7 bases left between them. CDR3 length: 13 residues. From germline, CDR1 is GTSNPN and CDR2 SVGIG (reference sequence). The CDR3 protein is CAWSGVSYNEQFF. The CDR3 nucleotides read TGTGCCTGGAGCGGGGTGTCCTACAATGAGCAGTTCTTC.

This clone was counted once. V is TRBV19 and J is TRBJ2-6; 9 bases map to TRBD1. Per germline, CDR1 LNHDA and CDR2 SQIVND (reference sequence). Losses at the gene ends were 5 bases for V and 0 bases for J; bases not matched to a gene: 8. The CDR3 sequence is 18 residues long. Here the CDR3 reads CASSPRDRAPSGANVLTF. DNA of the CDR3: TGTGCCAGTAGTCCCCGGGACAGGGCCCCCTCTGGGGCCAACGTCCTGACTTTC.